The T cell receptor beta chain described here comes from a study of shared clonotypes between healthy human individuals. In the study overall: Per-donor plates numbered three CD4 naive, three CD4 memory, two CD8 naive and one CD8 memory. Regarding the study as a whole: Naive subsets typically showed greater estimated richness than memory subsets.

Turning to this clone: What it binds is unknown.

Authors' methods: ImmunoSEQ output held junction-only sequences without quality scores, so filtering differed. Only in-frame clones appear in the TCRdb table, and some are missing; sequencing was by immunoSEQ multiplex PCR. V, J and clone size are those of that table, while D and trimming were read from the DNA. The data contain approximately 500,000 clones, about 96% of them singletons. Trimming cost V 7 bases and J 2 bases, with 9 bases left between them. This CDR3 region has 13 residues. Per the germline V gene, CDR1 is MDHEN and CDR2 is SYDVKM. The V gene is TRBV28, the J gene TRBJ1-3; D gene unclear. The source is a young woman in good health. The sequenced material came from naive CD4+ T cells sorted from blood. The subset here: CD45RA+ positively selected. DNA of the CDR3: TGTGCCAGCAACCGAGGGACTGGAAACACCATATATTTT. This gives the protein CASNRGTGNTIYF.